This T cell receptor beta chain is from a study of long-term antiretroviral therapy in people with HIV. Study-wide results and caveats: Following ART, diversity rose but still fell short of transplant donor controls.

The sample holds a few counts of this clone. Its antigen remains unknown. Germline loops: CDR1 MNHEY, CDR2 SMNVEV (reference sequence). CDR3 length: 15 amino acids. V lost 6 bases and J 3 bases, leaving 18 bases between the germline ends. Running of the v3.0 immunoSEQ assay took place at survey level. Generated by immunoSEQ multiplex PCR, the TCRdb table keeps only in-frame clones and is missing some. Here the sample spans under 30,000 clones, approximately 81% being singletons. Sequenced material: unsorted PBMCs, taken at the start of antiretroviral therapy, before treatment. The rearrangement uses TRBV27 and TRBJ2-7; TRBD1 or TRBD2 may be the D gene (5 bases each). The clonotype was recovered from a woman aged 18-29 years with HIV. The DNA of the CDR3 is TGTGCCAGCAGCTCTCCGGGACGGATGAGCTACGAGCAGTACTTC. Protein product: CASSSPGRMSYEQYF.